The entry that follows covers one T cell receptor beta chain sequence. The sample comes from a study of blood T cell repertoires in COVID-19. About the study: Samples came from the United States, Italy and Spain, spanning acute and convalescent COVID-19. From T cells, B-cell-depleted T cells, or PBMCs came the material, which was cDNA or gDNA.

This table comes from immunoSEQ multiplex PCR, and its TCRdb copy is limited to in-frame clones, with some not included. This sample has approximately 240,000 clones, with around 90% found just once. Everyone who took part was 18 to 89 years old, and they came from roughly 25 US areas. V lost 0 bases and J 4 bases, leaving 18 bases between the germline ends. Germline V lookup: CDR1 LGHNA, CDR2 YNFKEQ. The CDR3 covers 17 residues. The sequence derives from a woman in her twenties or thirties with acute COVID-19. The chain employs TRBV4-2 and TRBJ2-5; TRBD2 might be the D (6 bases). The sample taken for sequencing was PBMCs or T cells enriched from blood (not recorded which). The DNA for the CDR3 is TGTGCCAGCAGCCAAGACTACGGGGGAAACCGGCTAGAGACCCAGTACTTC. Translation gives CASSQDYGGNRLETQYF.